The 32 T cell receptor beta chains below were found in one sample sequenced in a study of blood T cell repertoires in COVID-19 (dated by TCRdb to 2019 to 2021). The receptor library was made with the immunoSEQ multiplex PCR assay. Here the immuneACCESS table is served through TCRdb, limited to in-frame sequences with V and J called. Missing clones are a known gap in these copies; in checked studies unresolved V genes cover under half, and the rest lacks a known reason. For this sample there are about 220,000 clones; less than 90% appear just once. Roughly 0.69% of the sample rests with the top ten. Sequenced input: peripheral blood. The origin of the receptors is a man aged 35-49 years with acute or convalescent COVID-19.

This rearrangement joins TRBV5-8 to TRBJ2-7; 9 bases line up with TRBD1. This CDR3 has 15 residues. Trimming at V came to 2 bases and at J to 2 bases, leaving 5 bases not matched to a gene. Germline CDR1 is SGHTS and CDR2 is YDEGEE. The CDR3 region is CASSFGTGFPYEQYF. Written as DNA, the CDR3 is TGTGCCAGCAGCTTCGGGACAGGGTTCCCCTACGAGCAGTACTTC. Full variable domain (remainder filled in from reference TRBV5-8 and TRBJ2-7): EAGVTQSPTHLIKTRGQQATLRCSPISGHTSVYWYQQALGLGLQFLLWYDEGEERNRGNFPPRFSGRQFPNYSSELNVNALELEDSALYLCASSFGTGFPYEQYFGPGTRLTVT.

The chain carries TRBV7-3 and TRBJ1-1, with D perhaps TRBD1 (5 bases). The CDR3 consists of 15 residues. V lost 0 bases and J 1 base, leaving 9 bases between the germline ends. Germline lookup yields CDR1 SGHTA and CDR2 FQGTGA. CDR3: CASSLTTGGNTEAFF. The DNA of the CDR3 is TGTGCCAGCAGCTTAACCACCGGGGGGAACACTGAAGCTTTCTTT. Full variable domain (outside the CDR3, taken from reference TRBV7-3 and TRBJ1-1): GAGVSQTPSNKVTEKGKYVELRCDPISGHTALYWYRQSLGQGPEFLIYFQGTGAADDSGLPNDRFFAVRPEGSVSTLKIQRTERGDSAVYLCASSLTTGGNTEAFFGQGTRLTVV.

The CDR3 here is CASSIGQGVYEQYF. The CDR3 DNA reads as TGTGCCAGTAGTATTGGGCAGGGGGTCTACGAGCAGTACTTC. The J gene is TRBJ2-7, the V gene TRBV19; 7 bases map to TRBD1. The CDR3 is 14 residues long. The ends lost 3 bases at V and 3 bases at J; junction bases unmatched: 5. The germline V gene encodes CDR1 LNHDA and CDR2 SQIVND (reference sequence).

J is TRBJ1-1 and V is TRBV15, with TRBD1 as a possible D gene (6 bases). The CDR3 loop spans 16 amino acids. V shed 1 base and J shed 4 bases, with 16 bases lying between them. Germline V gives CDR1 LNHNV, CDR2 YYDKDF (reference sequence). The CDR3 DNA follows: TGTGCCACCAGCAGAGGACACAGGGCCGTGAGCACTGAAGCTTTCTTT. It specifies CATSRGHRAVSTEAFF.

The chain recombines TRBV9 with TRBJ2-3; 9 bases map to TRBD2. Germline CDR1 is SGDLS and CDR2 is YYNGEE. V lost 3 bases to trimming and J lost 1 base; unmatched junction nucleotides: 6. This CDR3 is 16 amino acids long. Here the CDR3 DNA reads TGTGCCAGCAGCGCCCCCTCTAGCGGGGGCACAGATACGCAGTATTTT. Translating gives CASSAPSSGGTDTQYF.

Only a few counts were recorded for this clone. The chain has TRBV3-1 (or the pseudogene TRBV3-2) and TRBJ1-1, with D unclear. The CDR3 has 14 amino acids. Germline assignment: CDR1 LGHDT and CDR2 YNNKEL (reference sequence). Trimming pared 6 bases from V and 0 bases from J, leaving 11 bases between. The chain's CDR3 is CASRSKTVNTEAFF. CDR3 DNA: TGTGCCAGCAGATCTAAAACGGTGAACACTGAAGCTTTCTTT.

This clone appeared a few times. The chain recombines TRBV7-2 with TRBJ2-7; TRBD1 aligns across 8 bases. CDR3 length: 15 residues. V lost 5 bases and J lost 7; bases outside the gene matches: 13. Germline CDR1 SGHTA, CDR2 FQGNSA. The CDR3 loop is CASSPRTGRNPEQYF. CDR3 nucleotides: TGTGCCAGCAGCCCCCGGACAGGGAGGAACCCGGAGCAGTACTTC.

J is TRBJ1-3 and V is TRBV20-1; D remains ambiguous. Trimming removed 1 base at V and 8 bases at J, with 6 bases between. The CDR3 sequence is 11 residues long. Germline V gives CDR1 DFQATT, CDR2 SNEGSKA (reference sequence). The CDR3 protein is CSARAGYTIYF. The CDR3 nucleotides read TGCAGTGCTAGAGCCGGGTACACCATATATTTT.

This chain connects TRBV6-5 to TRBJ1-2; 8 bases line up with TRBD1. The CDR3 contains 14 residues. V lost 5 bases, J lost 4 bases, and 6 bases stayed unmatched. Germline loops: CDR1 MNHEY, CDR2 SVGAGI. DNA of the CDR3: TGTGCCAGCAGTCTCTCGGGACAGGTCTATGGCTACACCTTC. It encodes CASSLSGQVYGYTF.

The rearrangement joins TRBV20-1 to TRBJ2-7, with D possibly TRBD2 on 6 matching bases. Germline V gene sequence: CDR1 DFQATT, CDR2 SNEGSKA (reference sequence). Trimming pared 3 bases from V and 2 bases from J, leaving 14 bases between. The CDR3 extends over 14 amino acids. CDR3 nucleotides: TGCAGTGCTAGTTGGGAGGCGAGGACCTACGAGCAGTACTTC. This gives the protein CSASWEARTYEQYF.

The chain recombines TRBV21-1 with TRBJ2-3; TRBD2, as called in the table, went unchecked against the DNA. TRBV21-1 constitutes a pseudogene. The CDR3 length is 12 residues. DNA of the CDR3: TGTGCCAGCACCTCGACTTGTGATACGCAGTATTTT. Translating gives CASTSTCDTQYF.

The chain joins TRBV19 to TRBJ1-1, with D perhaps matching TRBD1 (6 bases). This CDR3 region has 13 residues. V dropped 8 bases and J dropped 5 bases, with 15 bases sitting between them. The V gene's germline CDR1 is LNHDA and CDR2 SQIVND (reference sequence). CDR3 sequence: CASVRGLGTEAFF. The CDR3 DNA reads as TGTGCCAGTGTCAGGGGATTGGGAACTGAAGCTTTCTTT. Using reference TRBV19 and TRBJ1-1 for the parts outside the CDR3, the full variable domain is DGGITQSPKYLFRKEGQNVTLSCEQNLNHDAMYWYRQDPGQGLRLIYYSQIVNDFQKGDIAEGYSVSREKKESFPLTVTSAQKNPTAFYLCASVRGLGTEAFFGQGTRLTVV.

This clone appeared a single time. The genes are TRBV27 and TRBJ1-1, with D possibly matching TRBD1 (5 bases). V shed 6 bases and J shed 0 bases, with 17 bases lying between them. This CDR3 is built from 16 residues. The V gene's germline CDR1 is MNHEY and CDR2 SMNVEV (reference sequence). The CDR3 region has the DNA TGTGCCAGCAGGGGGGGACGTCTTAGCTTGAACACTGAAGCTTTCTTT. It codes for CASRGGRLSLNTEAFF.

V gene TRBV3-1 (or the pseudogene TRBV3-2) combines with J gene TRBJ2-1; weak D call: TRBD2 (6 bases). V dropped 0 bases and J dropped 6 bases, with 15 bases sitting between them. CDR1 and CDR2 (germline): LGHDT, YNNKEL (reference sequence). The CDR3 extends over 16 amino acids. CDR3 nucleotide sequence: TGTGCCAGCAGCCAAGATGCGACTAGTAAGGCCAATGAGCAGTTCTTC. Amino acid sequence: CASSQDATSKANEQFF.

The chain employs TRBV3-1 (or the pseudogene TRBV3-2) and TRBJ1-6; maybe TRBD1 (6 bases). This CDR3 region has 13 residues. Germline V gene data show CDR1 as LGHDT and CDR2 as YNNKEL (reference sequence). The germline V and J ends were trimmed by 6 bases and 10 bases, with 13 bases remaining between them. The CDR3 nucleotides are TGTGCCAGCAGACCAGGGGAATGGTCACCCCTCCACTTT. It translates to CASRPGEWSPLHF.

The gene calls are TRBV5-4 and TRBJ2-3; 12 bases agree with TRBD2. This CDR3 has 15 residues. The V gene end was trimmed by 4 bases and the J gene end by 6 bases; junction bases not matched to a gene: 6. The V gene's germline CDR1 is SGHNT and CDR2 YYREEE (reference sequence). The CDR3 spells CASSTTSGGPDTQYF. The CDR3 DNA follows: TGTGCCAGCAGCACAACTAGCGGGGGGCCCGATACGCAGTATTTT.

The CDR3 coding sequence is TGTGCCAGCAGCTCAGCCTTGCTAGCCCGGGACGAGCAGTACTTC. It encodes CASSSALLARDEQYF. This chain links TRBV27 with TRBJ2-7; TRBD2 might be the D (5 bases). This CDR3 is built from 15 residues. V was shortened by 6 bases and J by 5 bases, with 20 bases between the two germline ends. Germline V gives CDR1 MNHEY, CDR2 SMNVEV (reference sequence).

In this sample, this clone turned up once. This sequence joins TRBV9 and TRBJ1-1; D is uncertain. V was trimmed by 3 bases and J by 4 bases, leaving 16 bases between them. CDR1 is SGDLS, CDR2 YYNGEE, per germline. The CDR3 has 15 residues. The CDR3 DNA follows: TGTGCCAGCAGCGCGGAGGTCGGGAGGTTCACTGAAGCTTTCTTT. Protein product: CASSAEVGRFTEAFF.

Details on this clone: In the same sample, other DNA sequences code for this CDR3. The J gene is TRBJ1-2, the V gene TRBV28, with 8 bases fitting TRBD1. Germline V gives CDR1 MDHEN, CDR2 SYDVKM. This CDR3 has 12 amino acids. V lost 4 bases, J lost 8 bases, and 3 bases stayed unmatched. CDR3 sequence: CASSSPGGGYTF. The CDR3 nucleotides read TGTGCCAGCAGTTCCCCAGGGGGCGGCTACACCTTC.

The chain links TRBV7-2 to TRBJ2-1, with TRBD2 matching 8 bases. The CDR3 runs 16 residues. The J segment lost 6 bases and the V segment lost 0 bases, leaving 7 bases of the junction unmatched. Germline lookup yields CDR1 SGHTA and CDR2 FQGNSA. The CDR3 spells CASSLAPAGVLNEQFF. The DNA for the CDR3 is TGTGCCAGCAGCTTAGCGCCAGCGGGAGTCCTCAATGAGCAGTTCTTC.

This chain joins TRBV4-3 and TRBJ2-5; D is possibly TRBD2 (7 bases). Germline V lookup: CDR1 LGHNA, CDR2 YSLEER. The V gene lost 0 bases and the J gene lost 0 bases, with 17 bases spanning the gap. The CDR3 spans 18 residues. The CDR3 loop reads CASSQDRWGGGNQETQYF. In nucleotides, the CDR3 is TGCGCCAGCAGCCAAGATCGCTGGGGAGGGGGTAACCAAGAGACCCAGTACTTC.

The chain employs TRBV4-3 and TRBJ2-5; the match to TRBD1 covers 8 bases. Germline-derived CDR1 and CDR2 are LGHNA and YSLEER. This CDR3 spans 17 amino acids. Losses at the gene ends were 4 bases for V and 2 bases for J; bases not matched to a gene: 12. In DNA, the CDR3 is TGCGCCAGCAGCCCCCAAGCCGGGACAGGATATCAAGAGACCCAGTACTTC. This sequence encodes CASSPQAGTGYQETQYF.

The chain combines TRBV11-3 with TRBJ1-1; 9 bases match TRBD1. V trimming: 5 bases; J trimming: 1 base; junction bases outside the gene matches: 5. CDR3 size: 15 residues. Germline-derived CDR1 and CDR2 are SGHNT and YENEEA. CDR3 sequence reads: CASSATGGANTEAFF. The CDR3 DNA is TGTGCCAGCAGCGCCACAGGGGGCGCGAACACTGAAGCTTTCTTT.

The gene calls are TRBV12-3 or TRBV12-4 and TRBJ1-4; no clear D gene. Trimming removed 10 bases at V and 0 bases at J, with 9 bases between. CDR3 size: 13 residues. The chain's CDR3 is CATADTTNEKLFF. The DNA of the CDR3 is TGTGCCACCGCGGATACAACTAATGAAAAACTGTTTTTT.

This chain connects TRBV19 to TRBJ1-2, with 9 bases matching TRBD1. The CDR3 is 15 amino acids. J gave up 2 bases and V 4 bases, and 5 bases lay outside the gene matches. Germline V gene lookup returns CDR1 LNHDA and CDR2 SQIVND (reference sequence). The CDR3 coding sequence is TGTGCCAGTAGTACTAAGGGGACAGGGAACTATGGCTACACCTTC. Protein product: CASSTKGTGNYGYTF. Full variable domain (outside the CDR3, taken from reference TRBV19 and TRBJ1-2): DGGITQSPKYLFRKEGQNVTLSCEQNLNHDAMYWYRQDPGQGLRLIYYSQIVNDFQKGDIAEGYSVSREKKESFPLTVTSAQKNPTAFYLCASSTKGTGNYGYTFGSGTRLTVV.

The CDR3 bases are TGTGCCAGTAGTATGTGGCAGGTTCAGCATTTT. This codes for CASSMWQVQHF. The chain has TRBV19 and TRBJ1-5; the D is unclear. This CDR3 has 11 amino acids. Deletions cut 3 bases from V and 13 bases from J, with 10 bases between. Germline loops: CDR1 LNHDA, CDR2 SQIVND (reference sequence).

The J gene is TRBJ2-3, the V gene TRBV7-8; TRBD2 agrees at 9 bases. Losses at the gene ends were 5 bases for V and 0 bases for J; bases not matched to a gene: 9. The CDR3 spans 17 residues. In germline, CDR1 is SGHVS, CDR2 FQNEAQ. As DNA, the CDR3 is TGTGCCAGCAGCCCGCGGGGGGGCCCGCTTAGCACAGATACGCAGTATTTT. Its protein product is CASSPRGGPLSTDTQYF.

This clone was detected only a few times. V usage is TRBV5-1 and J usage is TRBJ1-4, with D possibly being TRBD1 (6 bases). Germline assignment: CDR1 SGHRS and CDR2 YFSETQ. The CDR3 spans 15 residues. The germline V and J ends were trimmed by 1 base and 8 bases, with 15 bases remaining between them. The CDR3 DNA reads TGCGCCAGCAGCTTGCAGGGGAATCTGGGGGAAAAACTGTTTTTT. Translation: CASSLQGNLGEKLFF.

The chain links TRBV9 to TRBJ1-2; the match to TRBD1 covers 10 bases. Germline lookup yields CDR1 SGDLS and CDR2 YYNGEE. The CDR3 is 16 amino acids. Trimming cost V 4 bases and J 0 bases; bases outside gene matches: 6. The CDR3 region is CASSKTGGASNYGYTF. DNA for the CDR3: TGTGCCAGCAGCAAGACAGGGGGCGCCTCTAACTATGGCTACACCTTC. Variable domain in full (rest from reference TRBV9 and TRBJ1-2): DSGVTQTPKHLITATGQRVTLRCSPRSGDLSVYWYQQSLDQGLQFLIQYYNGEERAKGNILERFSAQQFPDLHSELNLSSLELGDSALYFCASSKTGGASNYGYTFGSGTRLTVV.

The chain joins TRBV15 to TRBJ2-2, with TRBD1 identical over 8 bases. V lost 5 bases, J lost 0 bases, and 5 bases stayed unmatched. The length of the CDR3 is 16 residues. Germline loops: CDR1 LNHNV, CDR2 YYDKDF (reference sequence). The CDR3, as DNA: TGTGCCACCAGCCCCTCGGACAGGGCGAACACCGGGGAGCTGTTTTTT. Its protein is CATSPSDRANTGELFF.

This clone appeared once. The chain joins TRBV6-5 to TRBJ1-2, with 8 positions matching TRBD1. The CDR3 has 15 amino acids. V trimming: 6 bases; J trimming: 4 bases; junction bases outside the gene matches: 10. Germline V gives CDR1 MNHEY, CDR2 SVGAGI. The CDR3 DNA reads TGTGCCAGCAGCCCAAACCGACAGGGGACCTATGGCTACACCTTC. Translated: CASSPNRQGTYGYTF.

This rearrangement joins TRBV10-3 to TRBJ2-1; tentatively, D is TRBD1 (6 bases). Germline V gene sequence: CDR1 ENHRY, CDR2 SYGVKD. Trimming took off 0 bases at V and 7 bases at J, with 13 bases between the two ends. The CDR3 has 15 amino acids. The CDR3 is CAISESPGELNEQFF. For the CDR3, the DNA is TGTGCCATCAGTGAGTCCCCAGGGGAACTGAATGAGCAGTTCTTC.